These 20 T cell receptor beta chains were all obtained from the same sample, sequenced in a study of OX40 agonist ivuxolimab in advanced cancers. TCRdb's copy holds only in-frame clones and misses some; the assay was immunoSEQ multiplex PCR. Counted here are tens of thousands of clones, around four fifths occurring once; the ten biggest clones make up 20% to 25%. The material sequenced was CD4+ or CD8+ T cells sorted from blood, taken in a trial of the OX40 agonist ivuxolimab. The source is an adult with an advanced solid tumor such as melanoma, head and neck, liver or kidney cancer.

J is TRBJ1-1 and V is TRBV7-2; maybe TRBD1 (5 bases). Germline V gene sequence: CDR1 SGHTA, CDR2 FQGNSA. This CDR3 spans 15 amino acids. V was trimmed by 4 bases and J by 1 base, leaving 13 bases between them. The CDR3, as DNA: TGTGCCAGCAGCTCCGCAGGGATAGCGAACACTGAAGCTTTCTTT. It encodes CASSSAGIANTEAFF.

The CDR3, as DNA: TGTGCCAGCAGTCCAGACAGAATCGGAGGCTACACCTTC. Translating it yields CASSPDRIGGYTF. V and J are TRBV6-5 and TRBJ1-2, with D tentatively TRBD1 (5 bases). The CDR3 spans 13 residues. Trimming pared 5 bases from V and 8 bases from J, leaving 15 bases between. Germline V gene sequence: CDR1 MNHEY, CDR2 SVGAGI.

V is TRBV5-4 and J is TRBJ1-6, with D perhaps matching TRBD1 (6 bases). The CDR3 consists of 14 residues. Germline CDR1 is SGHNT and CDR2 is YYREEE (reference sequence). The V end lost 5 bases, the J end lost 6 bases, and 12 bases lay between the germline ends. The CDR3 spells CASRSKGGNSPLHF. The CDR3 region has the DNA TGTGCCAGCAGATCGAAGGGGGGTAATTCACCCCTCCACTTT.

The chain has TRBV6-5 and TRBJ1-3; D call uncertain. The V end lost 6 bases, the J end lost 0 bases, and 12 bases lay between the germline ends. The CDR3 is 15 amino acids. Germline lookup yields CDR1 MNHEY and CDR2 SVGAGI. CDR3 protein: CASRRTGSSGNTIYF. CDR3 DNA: TGTGCCAGCAGGAGGACGGGCTCCTCTGGAAACACCATATATTTT.

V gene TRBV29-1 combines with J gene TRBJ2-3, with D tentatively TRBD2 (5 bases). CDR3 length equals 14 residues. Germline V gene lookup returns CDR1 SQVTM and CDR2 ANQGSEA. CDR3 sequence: CSIPGLYVTDTQYF. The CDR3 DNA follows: TGCAGTATCCCTGGACTCTATGTCACAGATACGCAGTATTTT.

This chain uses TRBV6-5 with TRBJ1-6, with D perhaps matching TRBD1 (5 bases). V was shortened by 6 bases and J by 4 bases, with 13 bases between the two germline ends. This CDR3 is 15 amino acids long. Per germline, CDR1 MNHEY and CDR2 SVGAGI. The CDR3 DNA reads TGTGCCAGCAGCCCTCTGGGGGGATATAATTCACCCCTCCACTTT. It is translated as CASSPLGGYNSPLHF.

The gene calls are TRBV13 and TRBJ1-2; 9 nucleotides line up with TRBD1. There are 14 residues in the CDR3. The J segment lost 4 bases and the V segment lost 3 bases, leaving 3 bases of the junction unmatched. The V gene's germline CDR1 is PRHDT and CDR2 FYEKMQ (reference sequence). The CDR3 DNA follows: TGTGCCAGCAGCTTTCGGGACAGGGTCTATGGCTACACCTTC. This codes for CASSFRDRVYGYTF.

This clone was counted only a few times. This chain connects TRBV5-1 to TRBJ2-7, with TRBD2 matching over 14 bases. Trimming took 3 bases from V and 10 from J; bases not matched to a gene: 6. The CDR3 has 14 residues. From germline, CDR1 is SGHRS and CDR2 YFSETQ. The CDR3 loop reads CASSSGTSGGHQYF. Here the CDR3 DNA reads TGCGCCAGCAGCTCGGGGACTAGCGGGGGACATCAGTACTTC.

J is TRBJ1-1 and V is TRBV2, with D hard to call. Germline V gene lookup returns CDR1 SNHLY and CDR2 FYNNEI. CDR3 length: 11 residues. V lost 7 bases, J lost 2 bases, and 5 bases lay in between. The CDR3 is CASTDNTEAFF. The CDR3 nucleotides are TGTGCCAGCACGGACAACACTGAAGCTTTCTTT.

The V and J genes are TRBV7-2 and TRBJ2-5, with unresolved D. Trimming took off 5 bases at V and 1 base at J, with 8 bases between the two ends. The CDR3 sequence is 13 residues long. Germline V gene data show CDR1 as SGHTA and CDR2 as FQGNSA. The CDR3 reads CASSQQFQETQYF. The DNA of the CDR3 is TGTGCCAGCAGCCAACAGTTCCAAGAGACCCAGTACTTC.

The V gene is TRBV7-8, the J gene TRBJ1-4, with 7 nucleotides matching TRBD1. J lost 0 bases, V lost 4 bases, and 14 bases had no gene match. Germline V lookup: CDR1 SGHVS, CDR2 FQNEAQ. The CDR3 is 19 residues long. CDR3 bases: TGTGCCAGCAGCTCCGGCCGGGACAGATATATTGCAACTAATGAAAAACTGTTTTTT. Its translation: CASSSGRDRYIATNEKLFF.

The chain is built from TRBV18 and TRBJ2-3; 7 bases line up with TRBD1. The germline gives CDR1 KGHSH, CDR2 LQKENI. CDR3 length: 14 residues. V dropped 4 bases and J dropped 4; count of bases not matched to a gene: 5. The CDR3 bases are TGTGCCAGCTCACTAGACAGGGACCCAGATACGCAGTATTTT. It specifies CASSLDRDPDTQYF.

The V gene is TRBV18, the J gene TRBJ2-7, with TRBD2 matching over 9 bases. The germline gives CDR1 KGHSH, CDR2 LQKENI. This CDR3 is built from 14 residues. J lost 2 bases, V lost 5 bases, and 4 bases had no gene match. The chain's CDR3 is CASSGSGGTYEQYF. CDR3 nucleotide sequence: TGTGCCAGCTCAGGTAGCGGGGGAACCTACGAGCAGTACTTC.

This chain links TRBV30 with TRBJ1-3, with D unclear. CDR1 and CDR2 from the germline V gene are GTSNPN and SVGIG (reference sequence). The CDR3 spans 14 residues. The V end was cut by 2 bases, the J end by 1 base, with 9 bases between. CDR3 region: CAWSYGGSGNTIYF. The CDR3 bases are TGTGCCTGGAGTTACGGAGGATCTGGAAACACCATATATTTT.

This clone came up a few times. CDR3 amino acids: CASSIGKGNYEQYF. CDR3 nucleotides: TGTGCCAGTAGTATAGGGAAGGGAAACTACGAGCAGTACTTC. The chain combines TRBV19 with TRBJ2-7; no definite D call. Trimming took off 1 base at V and 3 bases at J, with 10 bases between the two ends. The CDR3 runs 14 residues. Germline loops: CDR1 LNHDA, CDR2 SQIVND (reference sequence).

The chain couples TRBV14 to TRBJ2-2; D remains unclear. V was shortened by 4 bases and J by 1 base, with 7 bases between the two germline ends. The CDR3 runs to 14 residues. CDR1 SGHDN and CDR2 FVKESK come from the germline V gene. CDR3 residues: CASSRRMNTGELFF. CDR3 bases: TGTGCCAGCAGCCGTCGTATGAACACCGGGGAGCTGTTTTTT.

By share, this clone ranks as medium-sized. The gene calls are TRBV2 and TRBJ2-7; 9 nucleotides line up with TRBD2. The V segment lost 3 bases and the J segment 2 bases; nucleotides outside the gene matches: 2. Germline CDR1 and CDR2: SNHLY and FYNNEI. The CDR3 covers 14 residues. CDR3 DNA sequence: TGTGCCAGCAGTGACCCTAGCGGGGCCTACGAGCAGTACTTC. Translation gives CASSDPSGAYEQYF. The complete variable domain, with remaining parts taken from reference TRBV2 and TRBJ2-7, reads EPEVTQTPSHQVTQMGQEVILRCVPISNHLYFYWYRQILGQKVEFLVSFYNNEISEKSEIFDDQFSVERPDGSNFTLKIRSTKLEDSAMYFCASSDPSGAYEQYFGPGTRLTVT.

CDR3 DNA: TGTGCCAGCAGGGGGACAGGAGCGAACACTGAAGCTTTCTTT. Translation gives CASRGTGANTEAFF. This rearrangement joins TRBV7-9 to TRBJ1-1; TRBD1 agrees at 8 bases. Per the germline V gene, CDR1 is SEHNR and CDR2 is FQNEAQ (reference sequence). This CDR3 region has 14 residues. V gave up 6 bases and J gave up 1 base; unmatched junction bases: 4.

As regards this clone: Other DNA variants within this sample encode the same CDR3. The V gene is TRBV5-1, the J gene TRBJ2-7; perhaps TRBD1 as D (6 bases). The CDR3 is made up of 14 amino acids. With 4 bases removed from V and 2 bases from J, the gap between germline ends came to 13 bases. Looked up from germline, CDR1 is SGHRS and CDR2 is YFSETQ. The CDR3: CASSTTGETYEQYF. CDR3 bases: TGCGCCAGCAGCACGACAGGAGAGACCTACGAGCAGTACTTC.

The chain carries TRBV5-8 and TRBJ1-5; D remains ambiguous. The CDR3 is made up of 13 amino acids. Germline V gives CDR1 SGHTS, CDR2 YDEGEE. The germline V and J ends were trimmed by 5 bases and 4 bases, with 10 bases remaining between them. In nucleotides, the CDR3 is TGTGCCAGCAGGACTGCGGGGAATCAGCCCCAGCATTTT. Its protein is CASRTAGNQPQHF.